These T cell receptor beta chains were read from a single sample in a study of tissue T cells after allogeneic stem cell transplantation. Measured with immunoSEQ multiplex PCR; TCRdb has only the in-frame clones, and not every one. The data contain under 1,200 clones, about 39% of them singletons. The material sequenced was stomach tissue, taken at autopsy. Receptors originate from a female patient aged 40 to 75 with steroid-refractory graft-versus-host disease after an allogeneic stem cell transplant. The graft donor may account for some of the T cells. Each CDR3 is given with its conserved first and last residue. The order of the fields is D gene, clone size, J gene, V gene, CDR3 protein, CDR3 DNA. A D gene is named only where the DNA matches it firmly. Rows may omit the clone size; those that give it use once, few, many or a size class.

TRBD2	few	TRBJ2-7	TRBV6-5	CASIPSSGGSYEQYF	TGTGCCAGCATTCCTTCTAGCGGGGGGTCCTACGAGCAGTACTTC
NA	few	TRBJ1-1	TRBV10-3	CAISVSPDRAEAFF	TGTGCCATCAGTGTGAGCCCCGACCGGGCTGAAGCTTTCTTT
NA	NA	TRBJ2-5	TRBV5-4	CASSGGLPGQETQYF	TGTGCCAGCAGCGGAGGCCTTCCGGGCCAAGAGACCCAGTACTTC
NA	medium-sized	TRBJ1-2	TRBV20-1	CSAGVNGGYTF	TGCAGTGCTGGGGTAAATGGTGGCTACACCTTC
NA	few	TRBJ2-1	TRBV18	CASSPLGQSSYNEQFF	TGTGCCAGCTCACCCTTGGGACAAAGCTCCTACAATGAGCAGTTCTTC
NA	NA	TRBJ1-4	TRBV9	CASSAQYATNEKLFF	TGTGCCAGCAGCGCGCAATACGCAACTAATGAAAAACTGTTTTTT
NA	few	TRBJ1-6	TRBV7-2	CASSYLLSPLHF	TGTGCCAGCAGCTACCTCCTTTCACCCCTCCACTTT
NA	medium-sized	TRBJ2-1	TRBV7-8	CASSFDPRDFSSYNEQFF	TGTGCCAGCAGCTTTGACCCCCGGGACTTTAGCTCCTACAATGAGCAGTTCTTC
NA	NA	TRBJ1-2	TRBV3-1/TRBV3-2	CASSRDHRGYGYTF	TGTGCCAGCAGCCGGGACCACCGGGGCTATGGCTACACCTTC
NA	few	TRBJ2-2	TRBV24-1	CATSDVGRGAGELFF	TGTGCCACCAGTGATGTTGGCAGGGGGGCCGGGGAGCTGTTTTTT
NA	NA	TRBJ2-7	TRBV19	CASSIPNSYEQYF	TGTGCCAGTAGTATTCCGAACTCCTACGAGCAGTACTTC
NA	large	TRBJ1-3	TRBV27	CASSPAQYRNTIYF	TGTGCCAGCAGTCCGGCACAGTATCGAAACACCATATATTTT
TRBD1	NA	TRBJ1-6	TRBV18	CASSPQGASNSPLHF	TGTGCCAGCTCACCACAGGGGGCGAGTAATTCACCCCTCCACTTT
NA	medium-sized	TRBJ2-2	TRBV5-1	CASSPQGVTGELFF	TGCGCCAGCAGCCCCCAGGGCGTGACCGGGGAGCTGTTTTTT
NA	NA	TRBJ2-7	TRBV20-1	CSARRPGEQYF	TGCAGTGCTAGGCGTCCGGGGGAGCAGTACTTC
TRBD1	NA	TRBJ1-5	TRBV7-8	CASSLGTGWQPQHF	TGTGCCAGCAGCTTAGGGACAGGGTGGCAGCCCCAGCATTTT
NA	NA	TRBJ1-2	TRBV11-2	CASSFSRGSGYTF	TGTGCCAGCAGCTTTTCAAGGGGCAGTGGCTACACCTTC
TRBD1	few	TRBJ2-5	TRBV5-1	CASSLGDRGAETQYF	TGCGCCAGCAGCTTGGGGGACAGGGGCGCAGAGACCCAGTACTTC
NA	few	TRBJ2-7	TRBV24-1	CATRPQPSYEQYF	TGTGCCACCAGGCCACAGCCTTCCTACGAGCAGTACTTC
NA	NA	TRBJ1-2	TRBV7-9	CASSLVRDNGYTF	TGTGCCAGCAGCTTAGTCAGGGACAATGGCTACACCTTC
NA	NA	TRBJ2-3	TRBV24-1	CATSVQGRSTDTQYF	TGTGCCACCAGTGTTCAGGGTCGTTCCACAGATACGCAGTATTTT
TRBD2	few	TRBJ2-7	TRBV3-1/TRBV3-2	CASNLAGSYEQYF	TGTGCCAGCAACCTAGCGGGGTCCTACGAGCAGTACTTC
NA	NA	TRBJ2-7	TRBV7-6	CASSLGGKYEQYF	TGTGCCAGCAGCTTAGGGGGGAAGTACGAGCAGTACTTC
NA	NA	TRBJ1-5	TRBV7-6	CASSLVPNNQPQHF	TGTGCCAGCAGCTTAGTACCGAACAATCAGCCCCAGCATTTT
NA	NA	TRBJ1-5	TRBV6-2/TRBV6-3	CASSDHGALYQPQHF	TGTGCCAGCAGTGACCACGGGGCCCTCTATCAGCCCCAGCATTTT
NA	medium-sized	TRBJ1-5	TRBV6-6	CASRLTGKRDQPQHF	TGTGCCAGCAGACTCACAGGGAAACGGGATCAGCCCCAGCATTTT
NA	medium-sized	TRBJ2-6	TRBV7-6	CASSFWLGGYSGANVLTF	TGTGCCAGCAGCTTCTGGCTAGGGGGATACTCTGGGGCCAACGTCCTGACTTTC
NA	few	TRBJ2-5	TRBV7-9	CASSPRRQGHETQYF	TGTGCCAGCAGCCCCCGTCGGCAGGGGCACGAGACCCAGTACTTC
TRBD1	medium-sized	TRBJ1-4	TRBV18	CASSPDRVEKLFF	TGTGCCAGCTCACCAGACAGGGTTGAAAAACTGTTTTTT
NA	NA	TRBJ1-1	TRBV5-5	CASSFVGRGTEAFF	TGTGCCAGCAGCTTTGTGGGGAGGGGAACTGAAGCTTTCTTT
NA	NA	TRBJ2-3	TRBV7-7	CASSLGRGPPSDTQYF	TGTGCCAGCAGCTTGGGCAGGGGCCCCCCGTCTGATACGCAGTATTTT
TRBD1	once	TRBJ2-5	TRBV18	CASSPRGDRGQETQYF	TGTGCCAGCTCACCACGAGGGGACAGGGGGCAAGAGACCCAGTACTTC
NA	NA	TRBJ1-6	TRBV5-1	CASSRRDGRNSPLHF	TGCGCCAGCAGTCGTCGGGACGGGCGGAATTCACCCCTCCACTTT
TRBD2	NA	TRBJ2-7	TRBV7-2	CASSLGLAGTYEQYF	TGTGCCAGCAGCCTAGGACTAGCGGGAACCTACGAGCAGTACTTC
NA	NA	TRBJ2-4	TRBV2	CASSGDQAIQYF	TGTGCCAGCAGTGGGGACCAGGCCATTCAGTACTTC
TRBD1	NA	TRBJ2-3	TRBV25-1	CASNRGGTDTQYF	TGTGCCAGCAACAGGGGAGGCACAGATACGCAGTATTTT